The clone carrying this TCR beta chain was seen only a few times. Antigen: not known. The J segment lost 9 bases and the V segment lost 0 bases, leaving 4 bases of the junction unmatched. Germline V lookup: CDR1 SGHDT, CDR2 YYEEEE. The CDR3 totals 13 residues. The sample comes from a study of T-cell memory formation after mild COVID-19. TCRdb called the 5' RACE reads again in MiXCR, with one record for every CDR3 protein. This table holds 150,000 to 200,000 distinct CDR3 sequences, roughly 11% found once. Study-level results: Some SARS-CoV-2-responding clones were already detected in memory before infection. Second-wave clones with a day 37 peak had unconfirmed SARS-CoV-2 specificity.

The sample comprised PBMCs or a T cell subset sorted from them (not recorded which). This sequence originates from a man aged 18 to 30 who had mild COVID-19 (a few samples of this study predate the infection). Cell type and time point are not known. The gene calls are TRBV5-6 and TRBJ2-5; 8 positions agree with TRBD1. CDR3 nucleotides: TGTGCCAGCAGCTTGGACAGGGGGGAGGCCCAGTACTTC. Protein: CASSLDRGEAQYF.